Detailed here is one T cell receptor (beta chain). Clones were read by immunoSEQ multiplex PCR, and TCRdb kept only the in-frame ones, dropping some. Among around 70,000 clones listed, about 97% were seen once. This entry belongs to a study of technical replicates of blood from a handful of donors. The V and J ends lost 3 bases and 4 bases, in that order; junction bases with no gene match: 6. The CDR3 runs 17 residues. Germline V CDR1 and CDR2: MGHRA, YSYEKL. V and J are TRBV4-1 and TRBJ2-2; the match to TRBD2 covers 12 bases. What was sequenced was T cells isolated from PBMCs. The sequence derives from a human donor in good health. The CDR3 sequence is CASSQTRLAGVTGELFF. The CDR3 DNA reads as TGCGCCAGCAGCCAGACCCGACTAGCGGGAGTCACCGGGGAGCTGTTTTTT.